This entry lists 17 T cell receptor beta chains sequenced from one sample in a study of regulatory T cells in long-lasting Graves disease. Construction of TCR beta libraries relied on iRepertoire HTBI primers and on Arm-PCR targeting CDR3 regions. TCRdb independently ran MiXCR on the multiplex PCR reads; one entry per CDR3 protein. The sample gives about 320,000 distinct CDR3 sequences, over 15% of which show up once; roughly 40% is in the top ten. The time point here: newly diagnosed GD, antithyroid drugs for less than 3 months. Following extraction of RNA from PBMCs, that RNA was used to make the TCR library. The sample consisted of peripheral blood mononuclear cells (PBMCs), taken at new diagnosis, from a patient treated with antithyroid drugs. Receptors originate from a female donor with Graves disease.

The rearrangement joins TRBV6-1 to TRBJ2-1, with D possibly being TRBD2 (6 bases). V lost 3 bases and J lost 13, with 16 bases in between. The germline CDR1 and CDR2 sequences are MNHNS and SASEGT. This CDR3 has 13 residues. The CDR3 bases are TGTGCCAGCAGTGAGTCGGGAGAGGGGAATCAGTTCTTC. This codes for CASSESGEGNQFF.

This clonotype was detected ten times or more. This chain's CDR3 is CASSSRTGEQYF. Here the CDR3 DNA reads TGTGCCAGCAGCTCCAGGACAGGCGAGCAGTACTTC. The chain links TRBV7-9 to TRBJ2-7; 7 bases are shared with TRBD1. V trimming: 4 bases; J trimming: 6 bases; junction bases outside the gene matches: 3. From germline, CDR1 is SEHNR and CDR2 FQNEAQ (reference sequence). CDR3 length equals 12 residues.

The gene calls are TRBV6-1 and TRBJ2-7; 14 bases are a match to TRBD2. The length of the CDR3 is 13 residues. Per the germline V gene, CDR1 is MNHNS and CDR2 is SASEGT. The ends lost 11 bases at V and 3 bases at J; junction bases unmatched: 3. CDR3 sequence (DNA): TGTGCCGCCGGGACTAGCGGGAGCTACGAGCAGTACTTC. It yields the protein CAAGTSGSYEQYF.

The table lists this clonotype with many counts. The gene calls are TRBV20-1 and TRBJ1-1; tentatively, D is TRBD1 (5 bases). The germline CDR1 and CDR2 sequences are DFQATT and SNEGSKA (reference sequence). The CDR3 sequence is 15 residues long. V was trimmed by 1 base and J by 4 bases, leaving 16 bases between them. The DNA for the CDR3 is TGCAGTGCTAGAGGGGTGGGGGTGAGTGGCACTGAAGCTTTCTTT. Translated, it gives CSARGVGVSGTEAFF.

This clonotype was found many times. The chain is built from TRBV7-9 and TRBJ2-2; 9 bases agree with TRBD1. V shed 5 bases, J shed 5 bases, and the junction held 6 bases outside the gene matches. CDR1 is SEHNR, CDR2 FQNEAQ, per germline (reference sequence). This CDR3 has 15 amino acids. In nucleotides, the CDR3 is TGTGCCAGCAGCGAATCCGGGACAGGGACCGGGGAGCTGTTTTTT. This translates into CASSESGTGTGELFF.

This clonotype came up many times. The chain employs TRBV28 and TRBJ2-4; 7 positions match TRBD1. Per germline, CDR1 MDHEN and CDR2 SYDVKM. The CDR3 length is 14 residues. V trimming: 2 bases; J trimming: 6 bases; junction bases outside the gene matches: 4. The DNA of the CDR3 is TGTGCCAGCAGTTTAAAGGGGGCTGGAAACATTCAGTACTTC. Its translation is CASSLKGAGNIQYF.

This chain uses TRBV19 with TRBJ1-1; D is perhaps TRBD1 (5 bases). With 4 bases removed from V and 3 bases from J, the gap between germline ends came to 15 bases. CDR1 is LNHDA and CDR2 is SQIVND in the germline V gene (reference sequence). The CDR3 has 15 amino acids. CDR3 sequence (DNA): TGTGCCAGTAGTAGTCCTACCCTGGGGGACACTGAAGCTTTCTTT. Residues: CASSSPTLGDTEAFF.

This clonotype appeared many times. The V call is TRBV5-1, the J call TRBJ2-3, with TRBD2 as a possible D gene (6 bases). The germline V and J ends were trimmed by 1 base and 5 bases, with 11 bases remaining between them. Looked up from germline, CDR1 is SGHRS and CDR2 is YFSETQ. The CDR3 totals 14 residues. The CDR3 DNA reads TGCGCCAGCAGCTTGTCGGGAGCGGTAGATACGCAGTATTTT. Protein: CASSLSGAVDTQYF.

DNA for the CDR3: TGTGCCAGCAGCTTAGAGGGGAGCCCGATACAAGAGACCCAGTACTTC. Translated: CASSLEGSPIQETQYF. This chain links TRBV7-9 with TRBJ2-5; D is possibly TRBD1 or TRBD2 (5 bases each). Germline V gene data show CDR1 as SEHNR and CDR2 as FQNEAQ (reference sequence). V lost 1 base to trimming and J lost 2 bases, with 14 bases between them. This CDR3 has 16 residues.

The chain carries TRBV11-2 and TRBJ2-3, with 11 bases lining up with TRBD2. The CDR3 extends over 17 amino acids. Germline values: CDR1 SGHAT, CDR2 FQNNGV. V gave up 5 bases and J gave up 0 bases; unmatched junction bases: 7. The CDR3 is CASSGPSGRPSTDTQYF. As DNA, the CDR3 is TGTGCCAGCAGCGGACCTAGCGGGAGGCCTAGCACAGATACGCAGTATTTT.

This clonotype has ten or more counts. CDR3 nucleotides: TGTGCCAGCAGTCCTTCAACTGGACAGGCCGGGGAGCTGTTTTTT. It specifies CASSPSTGQAGELFF. This chain links TRBV12-3 or TRBV12-4 with TRBJ2-2, with 7 bases matching TRBD1. The V gene end was trimmed by 5 bases and the J gene end by 6 bases; junction bases not matched to a gene: 9. The length of the CDR3 is 15 residues.

This clonotype was seen many times. This rearrangement joins TRBV18 to TRBJ2-1; TRBD2 is a possible D gene (6 bases). This CDR3 is 15 amino acids long. Germline loops: CDR1 KGHSH, CDR2 LQKENI. V was pared by 3 bases and J by 9 bases, with 18 bases between. CDR3 residues: CASSPGLSLGGEQFF. The DNA of the CDR3 is TGTGCCAGCTCACCTGGGCTTAGTTTGGGAGGTGAGCAGTTCTTC. Using reference TRBV18 and TRBJ2-1 for the parts outside the CDR3, the full variable domain is NAGVMQNPRHLVRRRGQEARLRCSPMKGHSHVYWYRQLPEEGLKFMVYLQKENIIDESGMPKERFSAEFPKEGPSILRIQQVVRGDSAAYFCASSPGLSLGGEQFFGPGTRLTVL.

Details on this clonotype: A read error may be the cause here, since a much bigger clone is one base away. This chain links TRBV30 with TRBJ2-2; D is tentatively TRBD1 or TRBD2 (5 bases each). Germline V lookup: CDR1 GTSNPN, CDR2 SVGIG (reference sequence). The CDR3 consists of 12 residues. CDR3 amino acids: CARTRGTGELVF. The CDR3 region has the DNA TGTGCCCGCACCCGAGGGACCGGGGAGCTGGTTTTT.

Ten or more counts support this clonotype. The chain couples TRBV29-1 to TRBJ2-2, with 9 bases fitting TRBD1. V lost 5 bases, J lost 4 bases, and 8 bases stayed unmatched. In germline, CDR1 is SQVTM, CDR2 ANQGSEA. This CDR3 has 15 amino acids. DNA for the CDR3: TGCAGCGTTCGCCCGACAGGGGGTGGCACCGGGGAGCTGTTTTTT. The encoded protein is CSVRPTGGGTGELFF.

In this sample, this clonotype turned up a few times. This chain links TRBV13 with TRBJ2-7; D unresolved. The CDR3 spans 15 residues. CDR1 and CDR2 from the germline V gene are PRHDT and FYEKMQ (reference sequence). V was pared by 2 bases and J by 3 bases, with 14 bases between. The DNA for the CDR3 is TGTGCCAGCAGCTTAAGTTTAGGGTTTAGCTACGAGCAGTACTTC. Encoded protein: CASSLSLGFSYEQYF.

This clonotype occurred many times. This chain links TRBV12-3 or TRBV12-4 with TRBJ2-3, with TRBD2 matching over 7 bases. J gave up 8 bases and V 1 base, and 6 bases lay outside the gene matches. This CDR3 is 14 amino acids long. CDR3 sequence (DNA): TGTGCCAGCAGTTTAGACCGCCGCGGGGGTACGCAGTATTTT. Translation gives CASSLDRRGGTQYF.

Worth noting for this clonotype: A clone one base away is much larger, so this may be a read error. The J gene is TRBJ2-3, the V gene TRBV20-1, with 8 bases lining up with TRBD1. Germline assignment: CDR1 DFQATT and CDR2 SNEGSKA (reference sequence). The V and J ends lost 5 bases and 8 bases, in that order; junction bases with no gene match: 12. The CDR3 is 14 amino acids. This CDR3 is CSAPRTGTIGTQYF. The CDR3 region has the DNA TGCAGTGCTCCTCGGACAGGGACGATAGGTACGCAGTATTTT.